This TCR beta chain is from a study of cytomegalovirus exposure and HLA in healthy donors (dated by TCRdb to the late 2010s). About the investigation overall: In an earlier analysis of around 540 of the donors, roughly 300 Gb of sequence data and 100 million or so unique TCR beta sequences from roughly 180 million T cells were reported. Approximately 330 gigabases of sequencing data and roughly 80 million unique TCR sequences made up an early release that covered several hundred HLA-typed donors. The genetic ancestry cluster associated with self-reported Caucasian donors included about four fifths of the 300 to 400 genotyped donors. The study was designed to test whether signatures of past pathogen exposure could be identified by cataloging public T cell receptors. The study used immunosequencing to profile the T cell repertoires of hundreds of subjects and linked those repertoires to cytomegalovirus serostatus. Along with the roughly 670-subject first cohort, a separate validation cohort of over 90 different subjects was used. The study combined high-throughput TCR immunosequencing, statistical association of individual TCRs with disease status, and machine learning to predict cytomegalovirus infection status. A later analysis re-examined previously published TCR beta repertoires from more than 600 donors and added high-resolution HLA genotyping to investigate patterns of TCR occurrence. Rather than drawing on any new phenotypic data, the later analysis identified candidate immune exposures from TCR beta sequences and the way those sequences occurred across donors. In an earlier analysis of more than 550 of the donors, high-throughput TCR beta sequencing was used to judge whether each TCR beta V gene segment behaved as functional or pseudogenic. Donor age, sex, ethnicity and CMV serostatus were collected together with the repertoire data. A later genetic analysis took genome-wide SNP genotypes for about 55% of the 666 donors and used that subset as a discovery cohort. Every discovery cohort repertoire had been produced on one sequencing platform. HLA typing included class I and class II loci at four-digit resolution. The number of typed donors differed by locus: 629-630 for A, B, C, DRB1 and DQB1; 500 to 550 for DQA1; approximately 600 for DPA1; and 400 to 480 for DPB1. Because of strong linkage in the cohort, five DR-DQ haplotypes were treated as single units for association and clustering. Across around 400 genotyped donors of the cohort, an average of approximately 240,000 unique TCR beta nucleotide sequences per donor were sequenced, and about a sixth of those sequences were non-productive. On the study overall, not on this receptor specifically: Immune exposure information for the cohort was limited to CMV serostatus. According to the authors, the approach could potentially be generalized to other disease states and immunological phenotypes. This cohort had only TCR beta chains sequenced, and the lack of alpha or paired-chain data limited which features could be detected. In a later genetic analysis, a missense DCLRE1C variant was associated with V-gene and J-gene trimming of TCR beta chains, and the association was replicated in an independent cohort. A few of the identified cytomegalovirus-associated TCR beta chains were confirmed in vitro to be specific for cytomegalovirus antigens. Roughly uniform sequencing depth across donors was assumed in presence/absence analyses, although this assumption may not hold. Correlated functional status among segregating V segments might be attributable to linkage disequilibrium, but an unknown experimental factor could not be ruled out. An earlier analysis of 587 of the donors showed that most TCR beta V segments appeared in productive rearrangements either about 87% or about 30% of the time, which broadly matched IMGT annotations. A later genetic analysis reported fewer N-insertions in productive TCRs among donors in an Asian-associated ancestry cluster than the roughly 720-donor mean. A further reported finding was that TCR beta sequences accurately predicted the HLA-A and HLA-B alleles for most subjects in the first cohort. The sequencing pipeline was judged likely to have produced a cluster of highly shared sequence variants as a technical artifact. In the study, around 150 TCR beta chains were listed as associated with cytomegalovirus. Cytomegalovirus status was reported to be diagnosed by the classifier with high specificity and sensitivity in both the original and validation cohorts. When HLA alleles, especially DR and DQ, strongly co-occurred, attributing TCR associations to individual alleles was difficult. In a later analysis, TCR association rates were found to vary across HLA loci, with the most associated TCRs seen for DRB1 alleles and the fewest for HLA-C alleles. HLA typing was unavailable for some donors at each locus, so association tests used only the typed subset. A later analysis found that most CMV-associated TCR beta chains appeared HLA-restricted, with HLA associations seemingly driven largely by CMV exposure. Across donors, most TCR sequences were observed very rarely, whereas some public TCRs were present in many individuals. In a later analysis, several top co-occurrence clusters were reported to appear linked to parvovirus B19, influenza, CMV and Epstein-Barr virus. Because counts were too low, roughly 17 rarely observed V segments, including chromosome 9 orphons, were left out of the earlier analysis of about 620 of the donors. A later analysis found that HLA-associated TCR beta chains were more clonally expanded and had lower generation probabilities than equally common non-associated chains. Specific HLA alleles were associated with roughly 16,000 TCR beta sequences at a false discovery rate of 0.05 in a later analysis.

The method was the immunoSEQ multiplex PCR assay. The multiplex PCR relied on a mix of 60 forward primers for TCR Vbeta segments and 13 reverse primers for TCR Jbeta segments. A multiplex PCR assay on genomic DNA amplified the CDR3 region of rearranged TCR beta genes. The amplified TCR beta libraries were sequenced on the Illumina HiSeq System as 87-base-pair reads. As for the authors' bioinformatics: In a later analysis, tens of millions of unique TCR beta chains were counted across the roughly 670 repertoires, and about 10 million of these chains were shared by at least two donors. Raw reads were error-corrected and collapsed into unique sequences by a nearest-neighbor algorithm in which closely related sequences were merged to remove PCR and sequencing errors. V, D and J gene segments were assigned by aligning CDR3 sequences to IMGT reference sequences. For a sequence to be retained, a match of at least six nucleotides to both a V gene segment and a J gene segment was required. A rearrangement was called productive if the CDR3 had no stop codons and remained in frame with V and J, and every other rearrangement was called non-productive. Following IMGT convention, CDR3 was defined as the stretch from the second conserved V-encoded cysteine to the conserved J-encoded phenylalanine. Sequences without an unambiguous match to a single V gene segment were excluded from the earlier analysis of 450 to 750 of the donors. In an earlier analysis of several hundred of the donors, V segments were called functional above 56.7% productive rearrangements and were called segregating when the between-donor standard deviation exceeded 5%. A statistical classification framework was built for diagnosing cytomegalovirus status from the catalog of TCR beta chain sequences. V and J gene assignment, in a later analysis, came from comparing TCR nucleotide sequences with IMGT/GENE-DB human TR gene sequences. In a later analysis, CDR3 sequences and most-parsimonious VDJ recombination scenarios were assigned using the TCRdist pipeline. In a later analysis, every TCR beta chain was defined by the combination of its CDR3 amino acid sequence and its V-gene family, and reads without a unique V-gene family were dropped. As a way to deal with suspected cross-contamination and a sequencing artifact, a later analysis dropped hundreds of nucleotide sequences that were highly shared and had low generation probability. A later analysis calculated a clonal expansion index for each public chain from normalized within-repertoire ranks of inferred template counts. A later analysis computed generation probabilities with a VDJ recombination model fitted to out-of-frame rearrangements, and checked the results against IGoR. In a later analysis, TCR-TCR, TCR-HLA and TCR-CMV co-occurrence was scored with hypergeometric tests, and a repertoire-size bias correction was applied to TCR pairs. To estimate false discovery rates, a later analysis permuted the HLA or CMV assignments 20 times. A later analysis grouped co-occurring TCRs with DBSCAN, adding TCRdist sequence similarity when clustering within HLA-allele-positive subsets. Repertoires with fewer than 30,000 or more than 120,000 public chains, plus five repertoires with anomalous nucleotide sharing, were excluded from co-occurrence clustering. Here the immuneACCESS table is served through TCRdb, limited to in-frame sequences with V and J called. Missing clones are a known gap in these copies; in checked studies unresolved V genes cover under half, and the rest lacks a known reason. V and J calls and clone size come straight from that table; D and trimming were deduced from the DNA. Across this sample there are 150,000 to 200,000 clones, with approximately 78% seen only once. Approximately 0.74% of the sample belongs to the ten largest clones.

On this clone: No antigen is known for it. The sample holds no much larger clone one base away, and base qualities are not on file.

The cohort comprised 550 to 700 healthy bone marrow donors. At the time of sampling, all cohort members were nominally healthy, though unrecorded immune exposures were likely present. The donor was CMV seronegative and was included in the group of a few hundred seronegative cohort members. Each donor provided a peripheral blood sample, and peripheral blood mononuclear cells were used for TCR beta sequencing. Genomic DNA extraction from the blood cell samples was performed with the Qiagen DNeasy Blood Extraction Kit. This receptor was identified in a woman between 18 and 29 years old in good health and CMV-seronegative. Sequencing was done on a sample of PBMCs.

The CDR3 has the sequence CASSDGTRISYEQYF. The DNA sequence reads TGTGCCAGCAGCGATGGGACAAGGATCTCCTACGAGCAGTACTTC. The chain is made from TRBV7-9 and TRBJ2-7; the D segment could be TRBD1, given 6 matching bases. From the cysteine up to the phenylalanine, the CDR3 has a length of 15 residues. Only CDR3 DNA is held: 45 bases, read in frame from base 1. CDR1 and CDR2, per the germline V gene (reference sequence), are SEHNR and FQNEAQ. Trimming costs V 5 bases and J 0 bases, and their ends lie 14 bases apart.